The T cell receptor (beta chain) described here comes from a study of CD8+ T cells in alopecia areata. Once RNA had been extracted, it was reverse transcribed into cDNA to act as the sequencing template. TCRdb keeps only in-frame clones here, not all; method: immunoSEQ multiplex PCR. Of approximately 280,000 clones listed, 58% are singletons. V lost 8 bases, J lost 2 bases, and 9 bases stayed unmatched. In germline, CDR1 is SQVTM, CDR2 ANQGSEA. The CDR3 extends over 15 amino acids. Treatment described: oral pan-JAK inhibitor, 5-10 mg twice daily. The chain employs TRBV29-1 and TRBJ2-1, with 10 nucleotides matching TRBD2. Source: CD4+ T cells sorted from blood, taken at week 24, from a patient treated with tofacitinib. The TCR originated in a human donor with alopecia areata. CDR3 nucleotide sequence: TGCAGCTCCAGCCCCGGACTAGCGGCCTACAATGAGCAGTTCTTC. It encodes CSSSPGLAAYNEQFF.